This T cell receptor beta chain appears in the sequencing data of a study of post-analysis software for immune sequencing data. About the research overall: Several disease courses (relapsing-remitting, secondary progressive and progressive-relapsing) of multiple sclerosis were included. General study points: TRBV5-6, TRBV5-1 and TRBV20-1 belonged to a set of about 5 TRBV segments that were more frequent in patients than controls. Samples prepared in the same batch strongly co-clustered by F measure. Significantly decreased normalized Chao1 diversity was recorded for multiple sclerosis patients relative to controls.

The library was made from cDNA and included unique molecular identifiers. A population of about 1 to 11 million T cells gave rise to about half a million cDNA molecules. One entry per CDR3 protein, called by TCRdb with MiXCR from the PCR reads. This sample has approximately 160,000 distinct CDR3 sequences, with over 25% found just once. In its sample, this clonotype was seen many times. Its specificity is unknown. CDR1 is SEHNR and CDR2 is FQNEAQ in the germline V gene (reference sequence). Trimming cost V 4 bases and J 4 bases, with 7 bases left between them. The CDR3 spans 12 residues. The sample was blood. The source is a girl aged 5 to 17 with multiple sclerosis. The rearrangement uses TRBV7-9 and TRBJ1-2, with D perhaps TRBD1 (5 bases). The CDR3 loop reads CASSSGGYGYTF. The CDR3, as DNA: TGTGCCAGCAGCTCGGGGGGCTATGGCTACACCTTC.